A single sample gave rise to the 2 T cell receptor beta chains below, sequenced in a study of blood T cells in healthy people across ages. Next came a second PCR, run for roughly 6 to 11 cycles, which used a sample-barcoded 5' primer along with a J-beta primer mix. TCRdb re-called the 5' RACE reads with MiXCR, one entry per CDR3 protein. The sample has over 500,000 distinct CDR3 sequences; over 40% are singletons. Sequencing used blood. The receptors derive from a woman of 80 years or more in good health.

The sample holds many counts of this clonotype. In nucleotides, the CDR3 is TGTGCCAGCAGCTCCCAGGGTTTCTATGGCTACACCTTC. Translating it yields CASSSQGFYGYTF. This sequence joins TRBV11-3 and TRBJ1-2, with D possibly being TRBD1 (5 bases). Germline CDR1 is SGHNT and CDR2 is YENEEA. V shed 4 bases and J shed 4 bases, with 10 bases lying between them. The CDR3 is 13 amino acids.

The chain has TRBV3-1 and TRBJ2-3; D uncertain. The CDR3 totals 13 residues. V lost 4 bases to trimming and J lost 1 base, with 6 bases between them. Germline CDR1 and CDR2: LGHDT and YNNKEL (reference sequence). The CDR3: CASSRYGTDTQYF. The CDR3, as DNA: TGTGCCAGCAGCCGCTATGGCACAGATACGCAGTATTTT.